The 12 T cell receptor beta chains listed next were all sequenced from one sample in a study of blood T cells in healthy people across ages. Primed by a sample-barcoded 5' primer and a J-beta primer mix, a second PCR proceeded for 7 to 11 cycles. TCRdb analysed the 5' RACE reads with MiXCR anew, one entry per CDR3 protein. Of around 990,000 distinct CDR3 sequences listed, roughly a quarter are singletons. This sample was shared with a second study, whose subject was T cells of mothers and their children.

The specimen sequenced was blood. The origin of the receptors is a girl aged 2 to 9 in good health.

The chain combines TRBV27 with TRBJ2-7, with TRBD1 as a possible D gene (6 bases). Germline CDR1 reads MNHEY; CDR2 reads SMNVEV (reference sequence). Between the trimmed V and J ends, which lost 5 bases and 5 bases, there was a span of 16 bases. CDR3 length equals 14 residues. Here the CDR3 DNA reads TGTGCCAGCAGTCCCACAGGGCCTAGGAACGAGCAGTACTTC. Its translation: CASSPTGPRNEQYF.

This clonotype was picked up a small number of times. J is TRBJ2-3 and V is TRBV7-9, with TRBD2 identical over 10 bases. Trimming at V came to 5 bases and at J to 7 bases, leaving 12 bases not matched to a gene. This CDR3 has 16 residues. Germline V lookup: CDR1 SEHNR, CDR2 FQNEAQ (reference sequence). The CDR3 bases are TGTGCCAGCAGCGCCGCTAGCGGGAGCTCTCCCAATACGCAGTATTTT. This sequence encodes CASSAASGSSPNTQYF. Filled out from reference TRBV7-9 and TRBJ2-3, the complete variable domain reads DTGVSQNPRHKITKRGQNVTFRCDPISEHNRLYWYRQTLGQGPEFLTYFQNEAQLEKSRLLSDRFSAERPKGSFSTLEIQRTEQGDSAMYLCASSAASGSSPNTQYFGPGTRLTVL.

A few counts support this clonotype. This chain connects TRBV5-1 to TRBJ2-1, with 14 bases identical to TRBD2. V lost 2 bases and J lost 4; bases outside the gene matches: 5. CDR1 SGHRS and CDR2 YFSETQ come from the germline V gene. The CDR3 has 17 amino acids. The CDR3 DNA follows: TGCGCCAGCAGCTTCTATGGGACTAGCGGGAGTTACAATGAGCAGTTCTTC. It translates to CASSFYGTSGSYNEQFF.

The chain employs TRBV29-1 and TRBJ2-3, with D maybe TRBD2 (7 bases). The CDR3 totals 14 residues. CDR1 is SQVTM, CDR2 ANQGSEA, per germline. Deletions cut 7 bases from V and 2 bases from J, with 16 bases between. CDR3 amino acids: CSAPREGVTDTQYF. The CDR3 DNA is TGCAGCGCACCTAGGGAGGGGGTCACAGATACGCAGTATTTT.

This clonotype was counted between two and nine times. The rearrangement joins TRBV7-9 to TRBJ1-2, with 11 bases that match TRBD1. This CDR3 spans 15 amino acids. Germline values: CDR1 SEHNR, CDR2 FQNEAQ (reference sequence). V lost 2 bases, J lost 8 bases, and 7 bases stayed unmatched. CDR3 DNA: TGTGCCAGCAGCTTAACAGGGACAGGGGGAAGCGGCTACACCTTC. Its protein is CASSLTGTGGSGYTF.

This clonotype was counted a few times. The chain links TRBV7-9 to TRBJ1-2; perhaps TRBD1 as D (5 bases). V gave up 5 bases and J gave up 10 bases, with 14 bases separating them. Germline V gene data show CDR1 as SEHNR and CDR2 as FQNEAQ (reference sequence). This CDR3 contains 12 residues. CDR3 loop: CASSGSGILYTF. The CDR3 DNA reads TGTGCCAGCAGCGGCTCAGGGATCCTCTACACCTTC.

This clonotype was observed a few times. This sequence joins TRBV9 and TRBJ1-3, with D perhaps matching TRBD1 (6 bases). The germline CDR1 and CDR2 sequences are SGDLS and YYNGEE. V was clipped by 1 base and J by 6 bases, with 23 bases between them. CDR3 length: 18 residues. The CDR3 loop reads CASSVSPSPRQAENTIYF. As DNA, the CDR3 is TGTGCCAGCAGCGTATCACCATCGCCTCGACAGGCGGAAAACACCATATATTTT.

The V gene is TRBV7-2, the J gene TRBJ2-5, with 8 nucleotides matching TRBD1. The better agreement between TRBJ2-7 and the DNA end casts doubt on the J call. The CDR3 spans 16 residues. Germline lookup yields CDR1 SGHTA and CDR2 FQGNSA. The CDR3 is CASSLDRDRPSYEQYF. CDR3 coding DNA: TGTGCCAGCAGCTTAGACCGGGACAGGCCTTCCTACGAGCAGTACTTC.

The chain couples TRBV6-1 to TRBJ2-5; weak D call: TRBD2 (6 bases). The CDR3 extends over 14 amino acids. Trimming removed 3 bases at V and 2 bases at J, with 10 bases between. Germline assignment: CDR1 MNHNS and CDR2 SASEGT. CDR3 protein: CASSDQEGQETQYF. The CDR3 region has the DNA TGTGCCAGCAGTGATCAGGAGGGGCAAGAGACCCAGTACTTC.

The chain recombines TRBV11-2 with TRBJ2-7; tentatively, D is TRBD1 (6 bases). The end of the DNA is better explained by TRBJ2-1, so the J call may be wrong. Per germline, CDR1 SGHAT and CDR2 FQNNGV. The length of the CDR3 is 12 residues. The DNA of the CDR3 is TGTGCCAGCAGCCTAACAGGGAGTGGGCAGTTCTTC. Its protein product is CASSLTGSGQFF.

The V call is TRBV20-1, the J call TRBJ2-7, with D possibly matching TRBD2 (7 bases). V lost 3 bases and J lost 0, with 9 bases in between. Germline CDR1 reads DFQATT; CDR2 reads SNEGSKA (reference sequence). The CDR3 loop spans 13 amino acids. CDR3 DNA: TGCAGTGCTAGCGGGGGGCGCTCCTACGAGCAGTACTTC. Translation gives CSASGGRSYEQYF.

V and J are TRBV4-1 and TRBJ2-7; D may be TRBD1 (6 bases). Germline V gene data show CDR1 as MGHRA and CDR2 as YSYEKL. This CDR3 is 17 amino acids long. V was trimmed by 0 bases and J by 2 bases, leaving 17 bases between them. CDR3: CASSQEREDSLTYEQYF. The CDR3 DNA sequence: TGCGCCAGCAGCCAAGAAAGAGAGGACAGCCTTACCTACGAGCAGTACTTC.